These 2 T cell receptor beta chains share one sample of origin, sequenced in a study of shared clonotypes between healthy human individuals. Only CD45RO-negative cells positively selected for CCR7 counted as naive CD8 cells, so terminally differentiated effector memory CD45RA+ cells were excluded. TCRdb's copy holds only in-frame clones and misses some; the assay was immunoSEQ multiplex PCR. The sample carries 650,000 to 800,000 clones, 90% to 95% recorded once. The sequenced sample consisted of naive CD8+ T cells sorted from blood. These receptors were obtained from a man in his thirties or forties in good health.

The count of this clone is one. The chain joins TRBV7-9 to TRBJ2-2; 9 bases line up with TRBD1. CDR3 length: 17 amino acids. The trim removed 4 bases at V and 5 bases at J, leaving 11 bases unmatched. Germline CDR1 SEHNR, CDR2 FQNEAQ (reference sequence). Here the CDR3 DNA reads TGTGCCAGCAGCTCCCCTCGGACAGGGGCTATGACCGGGGAGCTGTTTTTT. This gives the protein CASSSPRTGAMTGELFF. Complete variable domain (other parts from reference TRBV7-9 and TRBJ2-2): DTGVSQNPRHKITKRGQNVTFRCDPISEHNRLYWYRQTLGQGPEFLTYFQNEAQLEKSRLLSDRFSAERPKGSFSTLEIQRTEQGDSAMYLCASSSPRTGAMTGELFFGEGSRLTVL.

This chain joins TRBV27 and TRBJ2-2, with 8 bases matching TRBD1. This CDR3 is 16 amino acids long. J was trimmed by 9 bases and V by 3 bases; bases with no gene match: 12. Germline values: CDR1 MNHEY, CDR2 SMNVEV (reference sequence). This CDR3 reads CASSFYDPGGGRELFF. The CDR3 DNA sequence: TGTGCCAGCAGTTTTTATGACCCAGGGGGCGGCCGGGAGCTGTTTTTT.